Each of the 8 T cell receptor beta chains below was sequenced from the same sample in a study of PD-1 blockade in classical Hodgkin lymphoma. The patients all showed relapse after autologous stem cell transplantation, while their brentuximab vedotin exposure varied. Clones were read by immunoSEQ multiplex PCR, and TCRdb kept only the in-frame ones, dropping some. The sample has under 70,000 clones, 71% seen once; the top ten hold less than 9.5%. The material was peripheral blood mononuclear cells (PBMCs), obtained before the second cycle of nivolumab. These receptors were obtained from a human donor with classical Hodgkin lymphoma.

This chain uses TRBV6-5 with TRBJ1-1; the D gene is possibly TRBD1 (6 bases). Germline V CDR1 and CDR2: MNHEY, SVGAGI. V shed 4 bases and J shed 5 bases, with 20 bases lying between them. The CDR3 runs 16 residues. CDR3 bases: TGTGCCAGCAGTTTCGGACAGCCCCCTTCGGGGACTGAAGCTTTCTTT. Its protein is CASSFGQPPSGTEAFF.

The gene calls are TRBV5-1 and TRBJ1-1; D remains unclear. V lost 4 bases, J lost 0 bases, and 13 bases lay in between. There are 15 residues in the CDR3. CDR1 is SGHRS and CDR2 is YFSETQ in the germline V gene. CDR3 protein: CASSALRAVNTEAFF. In DNA, the CDR3 is TGCGCCAGCAGCGCGCTGAGGGCTGTGAACACTGAAGCTTTCTTT. Drawing the rest from reference TRBV5-1 and TRBJ1-1, the complete variable domain is KAGVTQTPRYLIKTRGQQVTLSCSPISGHRSVSWYQQTPGQGLQFLFEYFSETQRNKGNFPGRFSGRQFSNSRSEMNVSTLELGDSALYLCASSALRAVNTEAFFGQGTRLTVV.

The chain employs TRBV7-2 and TRBJ2-3, with D perhaps being TRBD1 or TRBD2 (5 bases each). V was pared by 5 bases and J by 1 base, with 16 bases between. CDR3 length equals 16 residues. The V gene's germline CDR1 is SGHTA and CDR2 FQGNSA. The CDR3 loop reads CASSQNSGTGTDTQYF. The CDR3, as DNA: TGTGCCAGCAGCCAGAATTCAGGGACCGGCACAGATACGCAGTATTTT.

The CDR3 reads CASDRGQGANVLTF. The DNA of the CDR3 is TGTGCCAGTGACAGGGGGCAAGGGGCCAACGTCCTGACTTTC. The genes are TRBV6-1 and TRBJ2-6; TRBD1 matches 10 bases. Germline V gene sequence: CDR1 MNHNS, CDR2 SASEGT. CDR3 length equals 14 residues. With V trimmed by 9 bases and J by 4 bases, 3 bases remained unmatched.

The chain links TRBV7-6 to TRBJ1-3, with D maybe TRBD1 (5 bases). The CDR3 is 14 residues long. CDR1 SGHVS and CDR2 FNYEAQ come from the germline V gene. With 1 base removed from V and 4 bases from J, the gap between germline ends came to 8 bases. CDR3 protein: CASSLGGSGNTIYF. Written as DNA, the CDR3 is TGTGCCAGCAGCTTAGGGGGCAGCGGAAACACCATATATTTT.

The genes are TRBV7-6 and TRBJ2-1; D may be TRBD1 or TRBD2 (6 bases each). CDR3 length: 14 amino acids. The germline V gene encodes CDR1 SGHVS and CDR2 FNYEAQ. The germline V and J ends were trimmed by 2 bases and 4 bases, with 9 bases remaining between them. The CDR3 DNA sequence: TGTGCCAGCAGCTTACCGGGGGCATACAATGAGCAGTTCTTC. It translates to CASSLPGAYNEQFF.

J is TRBJ2-1 and V is TRBV6-5; 12 bases are a match to TRBD1. Trimming cost V 7 bases and J 10 bases; bases outside gene matches: 5. CDR1 is MNHEY and CDR2 is SVGAGI in the germline V gene. The length of the CDR3 is 13 residues. The CDR3 here is CASKGTGGREQFF. As DNA, the CDR3 is TGTGCCAGCAAGGGGACAGGGGGCCGGGAGCAGTTCTTC.

This CDR3 is CASSKAGPTDTQYF. The CDR3 DNA is TGTGCCAGTAGTAAGGCAGGGCCCACAGATACGCAGTATTTT. V usage is TRBV19 and J usage is TRBJ2-3; a possible D gene is TRBD1 (5 bases). V dropped 4 bases and J dropped 2 bases, with 10 bases sitting between them. This CDR3 has 14 residues. Germline V gene sequence: CDR1 LNHDA, CDR2 SQIVND (reference sequence).